The clone carrying this T cell receptor beta chain was counted only a few times. These data belong to a study of response to subunit inactivated influenza vaccine. The ends were cut back, 5 bases at V and 4 bases at J, with 24 bases in the middle. CDR1 SGHVS and CDR2 FQNEAQ come from the germline V gene. The CDR3 spans 18 residues. TCRdb reprocessed the RT-PCR reads via MiXCR and lists one record per CDR3 protein. Of 150,000 to 200,000 distinct CDR3 sequences in the sample, approximately 12% were seen once. This sample also appeared in a second study, on T cells expressing NK-cell markers. That study reports: The authors generated TCR beta cDNA through 5'RACE template switching with UMIs. Sequencing of TCR beta repertoires drew on sorted CD3+CD56+NKG2C+, CD3+CD56+NKG2C- and CD3+CD56-NKG2C+ T cells. One of eight sequenced donors was HCMV-seronegative; the other seven were seropositive. Restriction of sorting to alpha-beta TCR T cells was accomplished in several experiments using an anti-gamma-delta TCR antibody.

This clonotype originated in a man aged 50 to 59 who received an inactivated influenza vaccine. The V and J genes are TRBV7-8 and TRBJ2-1, with D possibly TRBD2 on 5 matching bases. The source was CD8+ T cells sorted from PBMCs, collected 11 to 12 days after vaccination. The CDR3 coding sequence is TGTGCCAGCAGCCCCCCCGGCAAAGGCCCAACGGGGTACAATGAGCAGTTCTTC. Translating gives CASSPPGKGPTGYNEQFF. The full variable domain, its missing parts supplied by reference TRBV7-8 and TRBJ2-1, is GAGVSQSPRYKVAKRGQDVALRCDPISGHVSLFWYQQALGQGPEFLTYFQNEAQLDKSGLPSDRFFAERPEGSVSTLKIQRTQQEDSAVYLCASSPPGKGPTGYNEQFFGPGTRLTVL.